This TCR beta chain originates from a study of control samples from healthy donors and cancer patients. Sequencing used immunoSEQ multiplex PCR; TCRdb keeps in-frame clones, though not all of them. The data show approximately 86,000 clones, over 65% seen once. Unmatched junction bases numbered 8, after V lost 4 bases and J lost 2 bases. The germline gives CDR1 SGHNT, CDR2 YENEEA. The CDR3 has 16 residues. Input material: blood. The chain joins TRBV11-3 to TRBJ2-7, with 10 bases identical to TRBD2. The sequence was obtained from a middle-aged woman in good health. CDR3 bases: TGTGCCAGCAGCTCCCCCGGGACTAGCGTGCCCTACGAGCAGTACTTC. Translated: CASSSPGTSVPYEQYF.